The rows below give T cell receptor beta chains drawn from one sample of a study of T-cell memory formation after mild COVID-19. TCRdb re-called the 5' RACE reads with MiXCR, one entry per CDR3 protein. This repertoire shows about 260,000 distinct CDR3 sequences, less than 9.5% found once; its top ten account for approximately 23%. Sequenced material: PBMCs or a T cell subset sorted from them (not recorded which). These receptors all come from a man aged 18 to 30 who had mild COVID-19 (a few samples of this study predate the infection). Cell type and time point are not known. The CDR3 runs from the conserved cysteine through the conserved F or W. A D gene is named only where the DNA matches it firmly. Clone size is shown for a subset of rows, as once, few, many or a class of expanded clone.

NA	TRBV29-1	NA	TRBJ2-7	CSATGLPYEQYF	TGCAGCGCCACAGGGCTCCCCTACGAGCAGTACTTC
NA	TRBV12-3/TRBV12-4	few	TRBJ1-1	CASRLTFEAFF	TGTGCCAGCAGATTGACGTTTGAAGCTTTCTTT
TRBD1	TRBV7-2	NA	TRBJ1-6	CASSPGQDSPLHF	TGTGCCAGCAGCCCCGGACAGGATTCACCCCTCCACTTT
NA	TRBV7-6	NA	TRBJ2-7	CASSFDRISYEQYF	TGTGCCAGCAGCTTTGACAGGATCTCCTACGAGCAGTACTTC
NA	TRBV12-3/TRBV12-4	many	TRBJ2-5	CASSRNIPGETQYF	TGTGCCAGCAGCCGGAACATTCCCGGGGAGACCCAGTACTTC
TRBD2	TRBV6-1	few	TRBJ2-7	CASSSPGGPVHEQYF	TGTGCCAGCAGTAGCCCGGGGGGGCCAGTCCACGAGCAGTACTTC
NA	TRBV10-3	NA	TRBJ2-7	CAISEPPLGEQYF	TGTGCCATCAGTGAGCCTCCGCTAGGCGAGCAGTACTTC
NA	TRBV12-3/TRBV12-4	NA	TRBJ2-2	CASSFAPAGELFF	TGTGCCAGCAGTTTTGCACCCGCCGGGGAGCTGTTTTTT
TRBD1	TRBV5-4	many	TRBJ2-2	CASTGPGTGSNTGELFF	TGTGCCAGCACTGGCCCCGGGACAGGAAGTAACACCGGGGAGCTGTTTTTT
NA	TRBV5-1	NA	TRBJ1-3	CASSLAGGVYGNTIYF	TGCGCCAGCAGCTTGGCCGGCGGCGTATATGGAAACACCATATATTTT
NA	TRBV4-3	NA	TRBJ2-3	CASSQKGDTQYF	TGCGCCAGCAGCCAAAAGGGGGATACGCAGTATTTT
NA	TRBV18	NA	TRBJ1-1	CASSQERAEAFF	TGTGCCAGCTCACAGGAGAGAGCTGAAGCTTTCTTT
NA	TRBV6-5	many	TRBJ2-1	CASSLFGRGRGNVEQFF	TGTGCCAGCAGTTTATTCGGCAGAGGCAGGGGCAATGTCGAGCAGTTCTTC
NA	TRBV20-1	many	TRBJ2-7	CSASTRAGYEQYF	TGCAGTGCTAGTACCAGGGCGGGCTACGAGCAGTACTTC
TRBD2	TRBV6-2/TRBV6-3	few	TRBJ2-1	CASSIAGGPSDEQFF	TGTGCCAGCAGTATAGCGGGGGGGCCGAGCGATGAGCAGTTCTTC
NA	TRBV9	few	TRBJ1-6	CASSVADLGSPLHF	TGTGCCAGCAGCGTAGCGGATTTAGGGTCACCCCTCCACTTT
NA	TRBV6-2/TRBV6-3	NA	TRBJ2-7	CASSYLGPISYEQYF	TGTGCCAGCAGTTACCTTGGACCGATTTCCTACGAGCAGTACTTC
NA	TRBV27	NA	TRBJ2-3	CASSSWSGYTDTQYF	TGTGCCAGCAGTTCTTGGTCAGGCTACACAGATACGCAGTATTTT
NA	TRBV6-5	NA	TRBJ2-5	CASSYSTSTGETQYF	TGTGCCAGCAGTTACTCGACAAGCACTGGTGAGACCCAGTACTTC
NA	TRBV4-1	NA	TRBJ2-3	CASSQDQGPPGTDTQYF	TGCGCCAGCAGCCAAGATCAAGGACCTCCTGGCACAGATACGCAGTATTTT
TRBD2	TRBV7-3	many	TRBJ2-1	CASSISGGLSSDEQFF	TGTGCCAGCAGCATTAGCGGGGGACTCTCGTCGGATGAGCAGTTCTTC
TRBD2	TRBV4-2	few	TRBJ2-1	CASSQDLSGGYNEQFF	TGTGCCAGCAGCCAAGATCTAAGCGGGGGGTACAATGAGCAGTTCTTC
NA	TRBV12-3/TRBV12-4	NA	TRBJ2-1	CASNSGLLSSYNEQFF	TGTGCCAGCAATTCGGGACTCCTGAGCTCCTACAATGAGCAGTTCTTC
NA	TRBV20-1	few	TRBJ1-1	CSATRGKEAFF	TGCAGTGCTACAAGGGGGAAGGAAGCTTTCTTT
NA	TRBV7-9	few	TRBJ2-7	CASSLVREQYF	TGTGCCAGCAGCTTAGTTCGTGAGCAGTACTTC
NA	TRBV4-3	few	TRBJ1-2	CASSQEATAGPYGYTF	TGCGCCAGCAGCCAAGAGGCGACGGCAGGACCCTATGGCTACACCTTC
NA	TRBV5-1	many	TRBJ1-1	CASSLELGGNAEAFF	TGCGCCAGCAGCTTGGAGCTGGGGGGGAACGCTGAAGCTTTCTTT
NA	TRBV7-9	NA	TRBJ1-3	CASSLVRGSGNTIYF	TGTGCCAGCAGCTTAGTCCGGGGCTCTGGAAACACCATATATTTT
NA	TRBV4-3	few	TRBJ1-3	CASSQDRFNTIYF	TGCGCCAGCAGCCAAGATCGCTTTAACACCATATATTTT
TRBD2	TRBV5-1	few	TRBJ2-1	CASSLGVGLGSYNEQFF	TGCGCCAGCAGCTTGGGGGTCGGACTAGGCTCCTACAATGAGCAGTTCTTC
TRBD1	TRBV7-7	NA	TRBJ2-7	CASSLGTGGYYEQYF	TGTGCCAGCAGCCTCGGGACAGGGGGCTACTACGAGCAGTACTTC
TRBD1	TRBV5-1	NA	TRBJ2-3	CASSSADRGRSDTQYF	TGCGCCAGCAGCTCCGCGGACAGGGGGCGATCGGATACGCAGTATTTT
TRBD2	TRBV18	NA	TRBJ2-6	CASSPIGGTGANVLTF	TGTGCCAGCTCACCGATCGGGGGGACTGGGGCCAACGTCCTGACTTTC
NA	TRBV20-1	many	TRBJ1-6	CSARSPALGPNSPLHF	TGCAGTGCTAGAAGCCCCGCGCTGGGCCCCAATTCACCCCTCCACTTT
TRBD2	TRBV7-2	many	TRBJ2-1	CASSLWSSGNNEQFF	TGTGCCAGCAGCTTATGGTCTAGCGGAAACAATGAGCAGTTCTTC
NA	TRBV7-2	many	TRBJ1-1	CASSYDGRGSGTEAFF	TGTGCCAGCAGCTATGACGGACGGGGGAGCGGCACTGAAGCTTTCTTT
NA	TRBV5-1	NA	TRBJ1-2	CASSKDGSNYGYTF	TGCGCCAGCAGCAAAGACGGCTCTAACTATGGCTACACCTTC
TRBD2	TRBV27	many	TRBJ2-2	CASSSLAGNTGELFF	TGTGCCAGCAGTTCACTAGCGGGAAACACCGGGGAGCTGTTTTTT
NA	TRBV5-1	few	TRBJ2-7	CASSEGKGYEQYF	TGCGCCAGCAGCGAAGGAAAGGGTTACGAGCAGTACTTC
NA	TRBV7-2	many	TRBJ2-7	CASSPQTSIHEQYF	TGTGCCAGCAGCCCGCAGACTAGTATACACGAGCAGTACTTC
NA	TRBV7-2	few	TRBJ2-3	CASSFRLDDTQYF	TGTGCCAGCAGCTTCAGACTAGATGATACGCAGTATTTT
TRBD1	TRBV6-5	few	TRBJ1-2	CASSFNPGQAGYGYTF	TGTGCCAGCAGTTTCAATCCCGGACAGGCGGGATATGGCTACACCTTC
NA	TRBV12-3/TRBV12-4	NA	TRBJ2-1	CASSLNRQNYNEQFF	TGTGCCAGCAGTTTAAATCGACAGAACTACAATGAGCAGTTCTTC
NA	TRBV4-1	many	TRBJ1-4	CASSLTGWEKLFF	TGCGCCAGCAGCTTGACGGGTTGGGAAAAACTGTTTTTT
NA	TRBV7-9	few	TRBJ1-1	CASSPGQINTEAFF	TGTGCCAGCAGCCCAGGACAGATTAACACTGAAGCTTTCTTT
TRBD1	TRBV5-4	few	TRBJ2-7	CASSLEGHRGNEQYF	TGTGCCAGCAGCTTGGAGGGCCACAGGGGGAACGAGCAGTACTTC
NA	TRBV6-6	few	TRBJ2-5	CASSKGGGETQYF	TGTGCCAGCTCCAAGGGTGGAGGAGAGACCCAGTACTTC
NA	TRBV2	few	TRBJ1-5	CASSSPGQLNQPQHF	TGTGCCAGCAGCTCACCGGGGCAGCTCAATCAGCCCCAGCATTTT
NA	TRBV11-2	few	TRBJ2-3	CASSLGREVRAVTDTQYF	TGTGCCAGCAGCTTAGGCCGTGAGGTGCGGGCTGTCACAGATACGCAGTATTTT
TRBD1	TRBV7-2	NA	TRBJ1-3	CASSSKQGFGNTIYF	TGTGCCAGCAGCTCCAAACAGGGGTTCGGAAACACCATATATTTT
NA	TRBV20-1	NA	TRBJ2-3	CSAGWDTQYF	TGCAGTGCTGGGTGGGATACGCAGTATTTT
NA	TRBV6-1	NA	TRBJ2-4	CASSVTGFKNIQYF	TGTGCCAGCAGTGTAACGGGGTTCAAAAACATTCAGTACTTC
NA	TRBV3-1	NA	TRBJ1-2	CASSPRTEPNYGYTF	TGTGCCAGCAGCCCACGGACGGAGCCTAACTATGGCTACACCTTC
NA	TRBV19	NA	TRBJ1-5	CASSIGTARQPQHF	TGTGCCAGTAGTATCGGGACTGCCCGTCAGCCCCAGCATTTT
NA	TRBV6-5	many	TRBJ1-5	CASSSRTSRGQPQHF	TGTGCCAGCAGTTCCCGGACCTCAAGAGGCCAGCCCCAGCATTTT